The 23 T cell receptor beta chains given below trace back to one sample, sequenced in a study of cytomegalovirus exposure and HLA in healthy donors. Both 60 Vbeta primers and 13 Jbeta primers went into the PCR. Repertoires were generated with immunoSEQ multiplex PCR, while TCRdb's copy carries only in-frame clones and drops some. This listing includes 50,000 to 80,000 clones. The material sequenced was PBMCs. These receptors originate from a woman between 18 and 29 years old in good health and CMV-seronegative.

This chain connects TRBV6-1 to TRBJ1-5; 7 bases are shared with TRBD1. J was trimmed by 5 bases and V by 8 bases; bases with no gene match: 9. CDR1 MNHNS and CDR2 SASEGT come from the germline V gene. The CDR3 totals 14 residues. CDR3 residues: CASLRGQGDQPQHF. The CDR3 DNA reads as TGTGCCAGCCTAAGGGGGCAGGGTGATCAGCCCCAGCATTTT.

The rearrangement links TRBV15 to TRBJ2-3; 10 nucleotides align to TRBD2. Unmatched junction bases numbered 3, after V lost 2 bases and J lost 4 bases. The CDR3 length is 15 residues. Germline assignment: CDR1 LNHNV and CDR2 YYDKDF (reference sequence). The chain's CDR3 is CATSRLAGAADTQYF. DNA of the CDR3: TGTGCCACCAGCAGACTAGCGGGAGCTGCAGATACGCAGTATTTT. Using reference TRBV15 and TRBJ2-3 for the parts outside the CDR3, the full variable domain is DAMVIQNPRYQVTQFGKPVTLSCSQTLNHNVMYWYQQKSSQAPKLLFHYYDKDFNNEADTPDNFQSRRPNTSFCFLDIRSPGLGDTAMYLCATSRLAGAADTQYFGPGTRLTVL.

The DNA of the CDR3 is TGTGCCAGCACCTTCTCGGACAGACTCGGCCAGCCCCAGCATTTT. As protein: CASTFSDRLGQPQHF. The chain joins TRBV28 to TRBJ1-5; weak D call: TRBD1 (6 bases). V was cut by 7 bases and J by 7 bases, with 20 bases left in between. Germline CDR1 MDHEN, CDR2 SYDVKM. The CDR3 is made up of 15 amino acids.

V and J are TRBV12-5 and TRBJ1-1; 7 bases map to TRBD1. The germline V gene has CDR1 LGHNT and CDR2 FRNRAP. The CDR3 contains 13 residues. V lost 7 bases, J lost 4 bases, and 6 bases stayed unmatched. The CDR3 DNA sequence: TGTGCTAGTGTAAAGGGGGCTACCACTGAAGCTTTCTTT. Encoded protein: CASVKGATTEAFF.

CDR3 sequence reads: CASSPDGSSYNEQFF. CDR3 DNA sequence: TGCGCCAGCAGCCCCGACGGGAGCTCCTACAATGAGCAGTTCTTC. V usage is TRBV5-1 and J usage is TRBJ2-1; possible D gene TRBD2, 6 bases. The CDR3 is 15 amino acids. Germline V gene data show CDR1 as SGHRS and CDR2 as YFSETQ. The V end was cut by 4 bases, the J end by 0 bases, with 11 bases between.

The rearrangement joins TRBV4-1 to TRBJ2-1, with 7 bases fitting TRBD2. V shed 1 base, J shed 7 bases, and the junction held 16 bases outside the gene matches. The CDR3 contains 18 residues. CDR1 MGHRA and CDR2 YSYEKL come from the germline V gene. DNA of the CDR3: TGCGCCAGCAGCCAAGTGGACATGGGACTACAAGCGGGGAATGAGCAGTTCTTC. This sequence encodes CASSQVDMGLQAGNEQFF.

The rearrangement links TRBV9 to TRBJ2-7; 10 positions agree with TRBD2. Germline trimming cut 0 bases from V and 6 bases from J; bases unmatched to any gene: 3. CDR1 is SGDLS, CDR2 YYNGEE, per germline. CDR3 size: 14 residues. CDR3: CASSVGAGGPEQYF. The CDR3 DNA sequence: TGTGCCAGCAGCGTAGGAGCGGGAGGGCCCGAGCAGTACTTC.

V is TRBV10-1 and J is TRBJ1-2; D is possibly TRBD1 (5 bases). Germline CDR1 WNHNN, CDR2 SYGVQD (reference sequence). Trimming left V 6 bases short and J 4 bases short, with 18 bases between. The CDR3 length is 15 residues. CDR3 in DNA: TGCGCCAGCAGGGATCCTACGGGACTCGTCTATGGCTACACCTTC. This translates into CASRDPTGLVYGYTF.

In DNA form, the CDR3 reads TGTGCCAGCAGCTTTTACGGGACAGGGAGATCTGATACGCAGTATTTT. This encodes CASSFYGTGRSDTQYF. The genes are TRBV5-6 and TRBJ2-3; TRBD1 aligns across 9 bases. After removal of 2 bases from V and 6 bases from J, the junction contained 10 bases not matched to a gene. The CDR3 extends over 16 amino acids. Germline V gene data show CDR1 as SGHDT and CDR2 as YYEEEE.

The chain is built from TRBV13 and TRBJ2-7; 7 nucleotides agree with TRBD2. J gave up 3 bases and V 4 bases, and 9 bases lay outside the gene matches. CDR1 and CDR2 from the germline V gene are PRHDT and FYEKMQ (reference sequence). The CDR3 is 15 amino acids. CDR3 sequence: CASSSAGVRLYEQYF. The DNA of the CDR3 is TGTGCCAGCAGCTCCGCGGGGGTCCGCCTCTACGAGCAGTACTTC. The full variable domain, completed using reference TRBV13 and TRBJ2-7, is AAGVIQSPRHLIKEKRETATLKCYPIPRHDTVYWYQQGPGQDPQFLISFYEKMQSDKGSIPDRFSAQQFSDYHSELNMSSLELGDSALYFCASSSAGVRLYEQYFGPGTRLTVT.

This chain links TRBV9 with TRBJ1-4, with a tentative D call TRBD1 (6 bases). The CDR3 contains 17 residues. Germline V gene lookup returns CDR1 SGDLS and CDR2 YYNGEE. V lost 0 bases to trimming and J lost 7 bases, with 19 bases between them. Here the CDR3 DNA reads TGTGCCAGCAGCGTAGGACTTCAGGGGAACGAGGTTGAAAAACTGTTTTTT. Amino acids: CASSVGLQGNEVEKLFF.

The chain links TRBV7-2 to TRBJ2-2; 9 bases are a match to TRBD1. Per germline, CDR1 SGHTA and CDR2 FQGNSA. The J segment lost 6 bases and the V segment lost 5 bases, leaving 7 bases of the junction unmatched. The CDR3 runs 15 residues. The CDR3 sequence: CASSARQGGAGELFF. The CDR3 DNA is TGTGCCAGCAGCGCGCGACAGGGGGGTGCCGGGGAGCTGTTTTTT.

This rearrangement joins TRBV6-1 to TRBJ2-5; D is possibly TRBD2 (7 bases). The V gene lost 6 bases and the J gene lost 5 bases, with 13 bases spanning the gap. Per germline, CDR1 MNHNS and CDR2 SASEGT. This CDR3 spans 13 amino acids. CDR3 sequence: CASSRGAVETQYF. CDR3 bases: TGTGCCAGCAGCCGGGGGGCCGTGGAGACCCAGTACTTC.

This chain connects TRBV10-2 to TRBJ1-2; possibly TRBD1 for D (5 bases). Germline V lookup: CDR1 WSHSY, CDR2 SAAADI. The CDR3 is made up of 16 amino acids. Trimming left V 4 bases short and J 2 bases short, with 17 bases between. Here the CDR3 reads CASSGYSGHTNYGYTF. The DNA for the CDR3 is TGCGCCAGCAGTGGGTACTCCGGACATACAAACTATGGCTACACCTTC.

This chain connects TRBV5-6 to TRBJ1-2, with TRBD1 matching over 11 bases. V lost 4 bases to trimming and J lost 6 bases; unmatched junction nucleotides: 8. The CDR3 loop spans 15 amino acids. The germline CDR1 and CDR2 sequences are SGHDT and YYEEEE. The CDR3 nucleotides are TGTGCCAGCAGCCCCTCGGACAGGGGGCGAGATGGCTACACCTTC. It codes for CASSPSDRGRDGYTF.

V is TRBV29-1 and J is TRBJ1-5; 9 bases line up with TRBD1. J lost 3 bases, V lost 4 bases, and 7 bases had no gene match. There are 15 residues in the CDR3. Germline assignment: CDR1 SQVTM and CDR2 ANQGSEA. The CDR3 DNA reads TGCAGCGTTGGGGTGGGACAGGGCTTCAATCAGCCCCAGCATTTT. This encodes CSVGVGQGFNQPQHF.

As regards this clone: A read error may account for a junction end that differs from germline. The gene calls are TRBV5-8 and TRBJ2-7; no clear D gene. The CDR3 has 8 amino acids. CDR1 SGHTS and CDR2 YDEGEE come from the germline V gene. In nucleotides, the CDR3 is TGTGCCAGCAGCTTGACGGACTTC. It specifies CASSLTDF.

V and J are TRBV15 and TRBJ2-7; D uncertain. Between the trimmed V and J ends, which lost 0 bases and 6 bases, there was a span of 6 bases. The CDR3 runs to 12 residues. In germline, CDR1 is LNHNV, CDR2 YYDKDF (reference sequence). CDR3 in amino acids: CATSRDLSEQYF. The DNA for the CDR3 is TGTGCCACCAGCAGAGATCTTTCCGAGCAGTACTTC. The full variable domain, rest sourced from reference TRBV15 and TRBJ2-7, is DAMVIQNPRYQVTQFGKPVTLSCSQTLNHNVMYWYQQKSSQAPKLLFHYYDKDFNNEADTPDNFQSRRPNTSFCFLDIRSPGLGDTAMYLCATSRDLSEQYFGPGTRLTVT.

This chain uses TRBV4-1 with TRBJ2-7, with D possibly TRBD2 on 5 matching bases. This CDR3 spans 15 amino acids. Trimming left V 1 base short and J 6 bases short, with 16 bases between. Germline loops: CDR1 MGHRA, CDR2 YSYEKL. In DNA, the CDR3 is TGCGCCAGCAGCCAAGTCGGCGGGCGTGCGGGCGAGCAGTACTTC. The encoded protein is CASSQVGGRAGEQYF.

To note about this clone: The sample carries other DNA sequences with the same CDR3. The chain is built from TRBV6-5 and TRBJ1-1; possibly TRBD1 for D (5 bases). Germline CDR1 is MNHEY and CDR2 is SVGAGI. The V end lost 0 bases, the J end lost 4 bases, and 9 bases lay between the germline ends. The CDR3 is 14 amino acids. CDR3: CASSYSGGVTEAFF. The CDR3, as DNA: TGTGCCAGCAGTTACTCGGGGGGGGTCACTGAAGCTTTCTTT.

The rearrangement uses TRBV25-1 and TRBJ1-5; D is unresolved. Germline V gene data show CDR1 as MGHDK and CDR2 as SYGVNS. The CDR3 contains 14 residues. Trimming left V 5 bases short and J 3 bases short, with 11 bases between. This CDR3 reads CASSTSSPNQPQHF. For the CDR3, the DNA is TGTGCCAGCAGTACAAGTTCGCCCAATCAGCCCCAGCATTTT. Together with reference TRBV25-1 and TRBJ1-5, the CDR3 gives the full variable domain: EADIYQTPRYLVIGTGKKITLECSQTMGHDKMYWYQQDPGMELHLIHYSYGVNSTEKGDLSSESTVSRIRTEHFPLTLESARPSHTSQYLCASSTSSPNQPQHFGDGTRLSIL.

The V and J genes are TRBV7-9 and TRBJ1-2; D gene unclear. V shed 1 base and J shed 8 bases, with 8 bases lying between them. Looked up from germline, CDR1 is SEHNR and CDR2 is FQNEAQ (reference sequence). CDR3 length: 12 residues. CDR3 amino acids: CASSLVTAGYTF. The CDR3 DNA sequence: TGTGCCAGCAGCTTAGTCACCGCGGGCTACACCTTC.

The chain employs TRBV7-2 and TRBJ2-5, with a weak D call TRBD2 (6 bases). CDR1 is SGHTA, CDR2 FQGNSA, per germline. The CDR3 has 13 amino acids. V lost 6 bases and J lost 3, with 11 bases in between. CDR3 sequence (DNA): TGTGCCAGCAGTTGGAGGGGCGAAGAGACCCAGTACTTC. Protein sequence: CASSWRGEETQYF.